These 28 T cell receptor beta chains share one sample of origin, sequenced in a study of T cell responses to AZD1222 COVID-19 vaccine. Profiled with immunoSEQ multiplex PCR; TCRdb holds only in-frame clones, not every one. The table lists around 180,000 clones, about 88% of them singletons. The sample was peripheral blood, taken 28 days after the second AZD1222 dose. These receptors originate from an adult who received the AZD1222 COVID-19 vaccine.

The V gene is TRBV7-2, the J gene TRBJ2-7; D is unclear. The CDR3 totals 13 residues. Deletions cut 3 bases from V and 2 bases from J, with 8 bases between. CDR1 SGHTA and CDR2 FQGNSA come from the germline V gene. CDR3 in amino acids: CASSFNRPYEQYF. Here the CDR3 DNA reads TGTGCCAGCAGCTTCAACAGACCCTACGAGCAGTACTTC.

The V gene is TRBV27, the J gene TRBJ1-4; D call uncertain. V was clipped by 6 bases and J by 2 bases, with 7 bases between them. This CDR3 region has 13 residues. Germline-derived CDR1 and CDR2 are MNHEY and SMNVEV (reference sequence). The CDR3 protein is CASRPSTNEKLFF. In DNA, the CDR3 is TGTGCCAGCAGACCTTCGACTAATGAAAAACTGTTTTTT.

The chain uses TRBV2 and TRBJ2-5; unclear D gene. The CDR3 runs 15 residues. From germline, CDR1 is SNHLY and CDR2 FYNNEI. The ends were cut back, 3 bases at V and 0 bases at J, with 11 bases in the middle. The CDR3 DNA follows: TGTGCCAGCAGTGATTCAGGAAATTACCAAGAGACCCAGTACTTC. It encodes CASSDSGNYQETQYF.

The chain is built from TRBV7-2 and TRBJ2-5; 14 bases are a match to TRBD2. The J segment lost 5 bases and the V segment lost 4 bases, leaving 15 bases of the junction unmatched. Germline V gene data show CDR1 as SGHTA and CDR2 as FQGNSA. This CDR3 is built from 19 residues. As DNA, the CDR3 is TGTGCCAGCAGCTCCCATCCGGGACTAGCGGGAGTAGACTTCGAGACCCAGTACTTC. This gives the protein CASSSHPGLAGVDFETQYF.

J is TRBJ1-1 and V is TRBV9, with TRBD1 as a possible D gene (5 bases). The CDR3 extends over 16 amino acids. V lost 2 bases, J lost 0 bases, and 14 bases lay in between. CDR1 is SGDLS and CDR2 is YYNGEE in the germline V gene. CDR3 DNA sequence: TGTGCCAGCAGCGTTCAGGCCGGGGCGTTGAACACTGAAGCTTTCTTT. Translating gives CASSVQAGALNTEAFF. Supplemented by reference TRBV9 and TRBJ1-1, the full variable domain reads DSGVTQTPKHLITATGQRVTLRCSPRSGDLSVYWYQQSLDQGLQFLIQYYNGEERAKGNILERFSAQQFPDLHSELNLSSLELGDSALYFCASSVQAGALNTEAFFGQGTRLTVV.

The CDR3 nucleotides are TGTGCCAGCAGTTACTCCCCGTGGGGAGTTAACTATGGCTACACCTTC. This codes for CASSYSPWGVNYGYTF. This rearrangement joins TRBV6-5 to TRBJ1-2; D remains ambiguous. Trimming took 0 bases from V and 1 from J, leaving 12 bases between them. CDR3 length equals 16 residues. Germline values: CDR1 MNHEY, CDR2 SVGAGI.

CDR3 in DNA: TGTGCCAGCAGTGGAGGTGGTAGCGGGGAAAGCCTATTCTTC. As protein: CASSGGGSGESLFF. The rearrangement joins TRBV11-3 to TRBJ2-1, with 8 bases fitting TRBD2. This CDR3 has 14 amino acids. V lost 6 bases, J lost 16 bases, and 17 bases stayed unmatched. Germline V gives CDR1 SGHNT, CDR2 YENEEA.

This clone was picked up a small number of times. V is TRBV30 and J is TRBJ1-5; 10 bases align to TRBD1. The CDR3 consists of 14 residues. Trimming took 2 bases from V and 4 from J; bases not matched to a gene: 2. In germline, CDR1 is GTSNPN, CDR2 SVGIG (reference sequence). The CDR3 coding sequence is TGTGCCTGGAGTCGGGACAGGGGAAATCAGCCCCAGCATTTT. Translating gives CAWSRDRGNQPQHF. The complete variable domain, with remaining parts taken from reference TRBV30 and TRBJ1-5, reads SQTIHQWPATLVQPVGSPLSLECTVEGTSNPNLYWYRQAAGRGLQLLFYSVGIGQISSEVPQNLSASRPQDRQFILSSKKLLLSDSGFYLCAWSRDRGNQPQHFGDGTRLSIL.

The chain carries TRBV30 and TRBJ2-7; D ambiguous. Germline loops: CDR1 GTSNPN, CDR2 SVGIG (reference sequence). Trimming pared 2 bases from V and 4 bases from J, leaving 21 bases between. This CDR3 region has 16 residues. In DNA form, the CDR3 reads TGTGCCTGGAGTCAAAAGACTTTTCGGGCCCCTTACGAGCAGTACTTC. It specifies CAWSQKTFRAPYEQYF. Using reference TRBV30 and TRBJ2-7 for the parts outside the CDR3, the full variable domain is SQTIHQWPATLVQPVGSPLSLECTVEGTSNPNLYWYRQAAGRGLQLLFYSVGIGQISSEVPQNLSASRPQDRQFILSSKKLLLSDSGFYLCAWSQKTFRAPYEQYFGPGTRLTVT.

The chain is built from TRBV28 and TRBJ1-5; D might be TRBD1 (5 bases). The ends were cut back, 7 bases at V and 5 bases at J, with 15 bases in the middle. Germline V gene data show CDR1 as MDHEN and CDR2 as SYDVKM. CDR3 size: 14 residues. In nucleotides, the CDR3 is TGTGCCAGCATCCCCCCCCGGGGACATCAGCCCCAGCATTTT. Residues: CASIPPRGHQPQHF.

The chain uses TRBV4-2 and TRBJ2-7; D might be TRBD2 (6 bases). CDR1 LGHNA and CDR2 YNFKEQ come from the germline V gene. Trimming cost V 4 bases and J 6 bases, with 13 bases left between them. The length of the CDR3 is 13 residues. CDR3 in DNA: TGTGCCAGCAGCCCGGCTGGGGGAGGCGAGCAGTACTTC. It specifies CASSPAGGGEQYF.

J is TRBJ2-7 and V is TRBV6-2 or TRBV6-3; tentative D call: TRBD1 (5 bases). Looked up from germline, CDR1 is MNHEY and CDR2 is SVGEGT. Between the trimmed V and J ends, which lost 6 bases and 0 bases, there was a span of 15 bases. CDR3 size: 15 residues. The CDR3 DNA is TGTGCCAGCAGCGCGGAAACAGGAACCTCCTACGAGCAGTACTTC. This translates into CASSAETGTSYEQYF.

The V and J genes are TRBV5-8 and TRBJ1-4, with TRBD1 matching over 7 bases. There are 13 residues in the CDR3. Germline loops: CDR1 SGHTS, CDR2 YDEGEE. The J segment lost 7 bases and the V segment lost 5 bases, leaving 5 bases of the junction unmatched. The CDR3 DNA sequence: TGTGCCAGCAGGAGACAGGGTGCTGAAAAACTGTTTTTT. Translated, it gives CASRRQGAEKLFF.

This chain links TRBV3-1 (or the pseudogene TRBV3-2) with TRBJ2-1; 10 bases match TRBD2. Per the germline V gene, CDR1 is LGHDT and CDR2 is YNNKEL (reference sequence). This CDR3 comprises 15 residues. V gave up 6 bases and J gave up 7 bases; unmatched junction bases: 9. The CDR3 protein is CASRPWASGSNEQFF. CDR3 DNA: TGTGCCAGCAGACCCTGGGCTAGCGGGAGTAATGAGCAGTTCTTC.

The CDR3 sequence: CASSSLGGTQYF. DNA for the CDR3: TGTGCCAGCAGCTCCCTTGGGGGTACGCAGTATTTT. This chain connects TRBV7-8 to TRBJ2-3; the D call may be TRBD1 or TRBD2 (5 bases each). The germline V gene has CDR1 SGHVS and CDR2 FQNEAQ. Trimming took off 4 bases at V and 8 bases at J, with 10 bases between the two ends. The CDR3 is 12 residues long.

J is TRBJ2-1 and V is TRBV9; D possibly corresponds to TRBD2 (6 bases). The CDR3 extends over 16 amino acids. V was trimmed by 0 bases and J by 2 bases, leaving 12 bases between them. CDR1 is SGDLS and CDR2 is YYNGEE in the germline V gene. CDR3 region: CASSVEWGDPYNEQFF. CDR3 sequence (DNA): TGTGCCAGCAGCGTAGAATGGGGGGACCCCTACAATGAGCAGTTCTTC.

The chain is built from TRBV28 and TRBJ1-4, with TRBD1 as a possible D gene (5 bases). CDR3 length: 14 amino acids. The ends were cut back, 6 bases at V and 7 bases at J, with 15 bases in the middle. From germline, CDR1 is MDHEN and CDR2 SYDVKM. The CDR3 DNA reads TGTGCCAGCAGCTTCTCTGTTGGGGGTGAAAAACTGTTTTTT. Translated, it gives CASSFSVGGEKLFF.

As for this clone: Distinct nucleotide sequences in the sample also encode this CDR3. The V gene is TRBV7-9, the J gene TRBJ1-1; D ambiguous. Trimming removed 5 bases at V and 2 bases at J, with 9 bases between. This CDR3 region has 13 residues. The germline V gene encodes CDR1 SEHNR and CDR2 FQNEAQ (reference sequence). The CDR3 nucleotides read TGTGCCAGCAGCGTGACCGTTAACACTGAAGCTTTCTTT. Translated: CASSVTVNTEAFF.

The V and J genes are TRBV6-5 and TRBJ1-6; D is uncertain. Trimming shortened V by 7 bases and J by 10 bases, and 20 bases separated the two germline ends. Germline CDR1 and CDR2: MNHEY and SVGAGI. CDR3 size: 15 residues. In DNA, the CDR3 is TGTGCCAGCATCTGGTCCCAAAGGATCCGGTCACCCCTCCACTTT. This encodes CASIWSQRIRSPLHF.

V usage is TRBV19 and J usage is TRBJ1-4; no clear D gene. The CDR3 extends over 13 amino acids. Trimming removed 3 bases from V and 8 bases from J, with 10 bases in between. Germline values: CDR1 LNHDA, CDR2 SQIVND (reference sequence). The DNA for the CDR3 is TGTGCCAGTAGTATTCCGGGCGGGGAAAAACTGTTTTTT. Translating gives CASSIPGGEKLFF. Full variable domain (remainder filled in from reference TRBV19 and TRBJ1-4): DGGITQSPKYLFRKEGQNVTLSCEQNLNHDAMYWYRQDPGQGLRLIYYSQIVNDFQKGDIAEGYSVSREKKESFPLTVTSAQKNPTAFYLCASSIPGGEKLFFGSGTQLSVL.

The rearrangement uses TRBV20-1 and TRBJ2-7; the match to TRBD1 covers 7 bases. V dropped 8 bases and J dropped 4; count of bases not matched to a gene: 2. CDR1 DFQATT and CDR2 SNEGSKA come from the germline V gene (reference sequence). CDR3 length equals 10 residues. The DNA of the CDR3 is TGCAGTCAGGGGGTATACGAGCAGTACTTC. This encodes CSQGVYEQYF.

This sequence joins TRBV6-5 and TRBJ2-7; D remains unclear. The CDR3 has 13 amino acids. The germline gives CDR1 MNHEY, CDR2 SVGAGI. The V gene lost 2 bases and the J gene lost 0 bases, with 5 bases spanning the gap. This chain's CDR3 is CASSYRVSYEQYF. CDR3 DNA: TGTGCCAGCAGTTACAGGGTCTCCTACGAGCAGTACTTC.

V and J are TRBV7-8 and TRBJ2-3; the D is unclear. Germline CDR1 and CDR2: SGHVS and FQNEAQ. The CDR3 is made up of 15 amino acids. The V gene lost 2 bases and the J gene lost 10 bases, with 19 bases spanning the gap. CDR3 in DNA: TGTGCCAGCAGCTTATCAAGTCGAACCGGCGTCCCGCAGTATTTT. It is translated as CASSLSSRTGVPQYF.

This chain links TRBV19 with TRBJ2-1; TRBD2 aligns across 8 bases. Germline assignment: CDR1 LNHDA and CDR2 SQIVND (reference sequence). V gave up 5 bases and J gave up 2 bases; unmatched junction bases: 5. The CDR3 is 15 residues long. Written as DNA, the CDR3 is TGTGCCAGTAGTTCGAGCGGGAGTCCCTACAATGAGCAGTTCTTC. Translating gives CASSSSGSPYNEQFF.

The V gene is TRBV6-5, the J gene TRBJ1-5; D unresolved. Per germline, CDR1 MNHEY and CDR2 SVGAGI. CDR3 length equals 13 residues. Trimming took off 1 base at V and 6 bases at J, with 7 bases between the two ends. CDR3 coding DNA: TGTGCCAGCAGTTACTGGGGAGGTCAGCCCCAGCATTTT. Translated: CASSYWGGQPQHF.

The gene calls are TRBV18 and TRBJ2-2; the D gene could be TRBD1 or TRBD2 (5 bases each). Trimming took off 3 bases at V and 8 bases at J, with 10 bases between the two ends. From germline, CDR1 is KGHSH and CDR2 LQKENI. CDR3 length: 13 amino acids. CDR3 DNA sequence: TGTGCCAGCTCACCGCAGGGAGCTGGGGAGCTGTTTTTT. Translation gives CASSPQGAGELFF. Filled out from reference TRBV18 and TRBJ2-2, the complete variable domain reads NAGVMQNPRHLVRRRGQEARLRCSPMKGHSHVYWYRQLPEEGLKFMVYLQKENIIDESGMPKERFSAEFPKEGPSILRIQQVVRGDSAAYFCASSPQGAGELFFGEGSRLTVL.

DNA of the CDR3: TGTGCCAGCAGTTGGAGTACTGAAGCTTTCTTT. It yields the protein CASSWSTEAFF. The gene calls are TRBV12-3 or TRBV12-4 and TRBJ1-1, with D uncertain. V dropped 4 bases and J dropped 5 bases, with 5 bases sitting between them. The length of the CDR3 is 11 residues.

The count of this clone is one. The chain combines TRBV12-3 or TRBV12-4 with TRBJ2-7; D not certain. The CDR3 loop spans 12 amino acids. Trimming pared 6 bases from V and 4 bases from J, leaving 10 bases between. The CDR3 is CASRADEYEQYF. The CDR3 DNA follows: TGTGCCAGCAGGGCCGATGAATACGAGCAGTACTTC.